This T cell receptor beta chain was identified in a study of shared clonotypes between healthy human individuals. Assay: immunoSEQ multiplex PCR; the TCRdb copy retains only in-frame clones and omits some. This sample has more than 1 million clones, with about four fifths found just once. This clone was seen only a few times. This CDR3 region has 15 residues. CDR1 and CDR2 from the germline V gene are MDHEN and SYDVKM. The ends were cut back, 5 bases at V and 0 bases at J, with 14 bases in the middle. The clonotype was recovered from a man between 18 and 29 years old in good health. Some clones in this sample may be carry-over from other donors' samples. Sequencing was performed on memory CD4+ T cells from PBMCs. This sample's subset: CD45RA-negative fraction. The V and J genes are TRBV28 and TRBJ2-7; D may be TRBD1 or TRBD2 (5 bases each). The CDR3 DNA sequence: TGTGCCAGCAGTCGTGGGGGAGAAGGCTCCTACGAGCAGTACTTC. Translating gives CASSRGGEGSYEQYF.